This TCR beta chain was profiled in a study of human T cells and chemical hapten exposure. One entry per CDR3 protein, called by TCRdb with MiXCR from the RACE reads. The table shows approximately 60,000 distinct CDR3 sequences, with 8% to 13% occurring only once. Germline V gene sequence: CDR1 LGHNA, CDR2 YSLEER. The V gene end was trimmed by 0 bases and the J gene end by 5 bases; junction bases not matched to a gene: 6. The CDR3 is made up of 16 amino acids. This clonotype was observed at least ten times. The time point was: patch test 3, about 24 weeks after DPC sensitization. Treatment reported: therapeutic diphenylcyclopropenone sensitization with weekly scalp DPC.

The sequence came from a woman aged 30 to 39 with alopecia areata. Some clones in this sample may be carry-over from other donors' samples. V gene TRBV4-3 combines with J gene TRBJ1-4; 7 bases are a match to TRBD1. Sequencing was performed on whole blood, taken in connection with sensitization to the hapten diphenylcyclopropenone (DPC). DNA of the CDR3: TGCGCCAGCAGCCAAGAGACAGGGAGAGCGAATGAAAAACTGTTTTTT. Its translation is CASSQETGRANEKLFF.